Below are 15 T cell receptor beta chains sequenced from a single sample in a study of Graves' ophthalmopathy and Graves' hyperthyroidism. Amplification targeted the TCR beta CDR3 regions, with RNA transcripts as the source material. First-round RT-PCR used HTBI primers; second-round multiplex PCR followed. TCRdb recomputed calls from the multiplex PCR reads with MiXCR, one row per CDR3 protein. The data contain under 800,000 distinct CDR3 sequences, around a fifth of them singletons. The sample consisted of peripheral blood. Every receptor here comes from a woman aged 18 to 35 with stable Graves' hyperthyroidism. Some clones in this sample may be carry-over from other donors' samples.

Ten or more counts support this clonotype. V usage is TRBV27 and J usage is TRBJ2-7; 8 bases are shared with TRBD1. CDR1 and CDR2 from the germline V gene are MNHEY and SMNVEV (reference sequence). The V gene end was trimmed by 9 bases and the J gene end by 3 bases; junction bases not matched to a gene: 13. The CDR3 has 15 residues. Here the CDR3 reads CASYSAGTGNYEQYF. The CDR3 nucleotides read TGTGCCAGTTATTCTGCCGGGACAGGAAACTACGAGCAGTACTTC.

The chain links TRBV4-2 to TRBJ2-5; no firm D call. CDR3 size: 15 residues. Germline loops: CDR1 LGHNA, CDR2 YNFKEQ. V lost 3 bases and J lost 8, with 19 bases in between. CDR3 coding DNA: TGTGCCAGCAGCCACCAACCCCCTGCAATTGAAACCCAGTACTTC. Protein sequence: CASSHQPPAIETQYF.

This clonotype was seen at least ten times. CDR3 DNA sequence: TGTGCCAGCAGCGTCACAGGGGCGTACTGGGAGACCCAGTACTTC. This encodes CASSVTGAYWETQYF. The rearrangement joins TRBV9 to TRBJ2-5; TRBD1 matches 7 bases. V was clipped by 2 bases and J by 5 bases; unmatched bases: 9. Germline V gives CDR1 SGDLS, CDR2 YYNGEE. CDR3 length: 15 amino acids.

This clonotype was seen many times. The gene calls are TRBV6-5 and TRBJ2-7; 10 bases map to TRBD2. Germline values: CDR1 MNHEY, CDR2 SVGAGI. V dropped 2 bases and J dropped 4; count of bases not matched to a gene: 5. The CDR3 covers 15 residues. CDR3 in amino acids: CASSYSGRVEYEQYF. The CDR3, as DNA: TGTGCCAGCAGTTACAGCGGGAGGGTTGAATACGAGCAGTACTTC.

This clonotype has a count of ten or more. The V gene is TRBV20-1, the J gene TRBJ2-2; unclear D gene. This CDR3 is 13 amino acids long. The V and J ends lost 0 bases and 3 bases respectively, with 5 bases between them. The germline gives CDR1 DFQATT, CDR2 SNEGSKA (reference sequence). The CDR3, as DNA: TGCAGTGCTAGAGATGGTCACACCGGGGAGCTGTTTTTT. Its translation: CSARDGHTGELFF.

This clonotype was seen many times. Here the CDR3 DNA reads TGTGCCAGCAGGTGGGGACAGAACACTGAAGCTTTCTTT. This gives the protein CASRWGQNTEAFF. This chain joins TRBV12-3 or TRBV12-4 and TRBJ1-1, with a weak D call TRBD1 (6 bases). Trimming shortened V by 6 bases and J by 1 base, and 9 bases separated the two germline ends. The CDR3 runs to 13 residues.

This clonotype showed up many times. The rearrangement joins TRBV11-1 to TRBJ1-2, with TRBD1 matching over 8 bases. CDR3 length: 14 residues. Germline CDR1 and CDR2: SGHAT and FQDESV (reference sequence). Trimming removed 4 bases from V and 8 bases from J; junction bases left unmatched: 9. DNA for the CDR3: TGTGCCAGCAGCTACGACAGGGGCCAGGCCGGCTACACCTTC. Its translation: CASSYDRGQAGYTF.

The chain employs TRBV20-1 and TRBJ2-5, with 7 bases fitting TRBD1. The CDR3 is made up of 13 amino acids. V lost 4 bases, J lost 5 bases, and 7 bases stayed unmatched. The V gene's germline CDR1 is DFQATT and CDR2 SNEGSKA (reference sequence). CDR3 nucleotide sequence: TGCAGTGCTACAACAGGGGCAGGGGAGACCCAGTACTTC. Encoded protein: CSATTGAGETQYF.

This chain joins TRBV30 and TRBJ1-1; 10 bases agree with TRBD1. There are 14 residues in the CDR3. The germline V gene has CDR1 GTSNPN and CDR2 SVGIG (reference sequence). The ends lost 5 bases at V and 5 bases at J; junction bases unmatched: 8. CDR3 sequence: CAWRDRGGYTEAFF. The CDR3 DNA follows: TGTGCCTGGCGGGACAGGGGAGGGTATACTGAAGCTTTCTTT.

This clonotype has at least ten counts. The chain combines TRBV19 with TRBJ1-2; D remains unclear. Per the germline V gene, CDR1 is LNHDA and CDR2 is SQIVND (reference sequence). The CDR3 has 13 amino acids. Trimming stripped 9 bases from V and 2 bases from J, with 13 bases between. The CDR3 region is CARDGSMNYGYTF. The CDR3 region has the DNA TGTGCCAGGGACGGCAGCATGAACTATGGCTACACCTTC.

This clonotype was seen ten or more times. The chain recombines TRBV6-4 with TRBJ2-2, with D unclear. CDR3 length: 14 residues. Per the germline V gene, CDR1 is MRHNA and CDR2 is SNTAGT. Trimming took off 7 bases at V and 3 bases at J, with 12 bases between the two ends. The CDR3: CASKIDYDTGELFF. The CDR3 DNA follows: TGTGCCAGCAAAATTGATTATGACACCGGGGAGCTGTTTTTT.

This clonotype was recorded only once. This rearrangement joins TRBV7-8 to TRBJ1-2; 9 bases fit TRBD1. V was clipped by 5 bases and J by 6 bases; unmatched bases: 10. Germline V CDR1 and CDR2: SGHVS, FQNEAQ. This CDR3 is built from 15 residues. The CDR3 loop reads CASSPRWTGDNGYTF. The CDR3 DNA follows: TGTGCCAGCAGCCCGCGATGGACAGGGGATAATGGCTACACCTTC.

This clonotype was observed a few times. J is TRBJ1-2 and V is TRBV29-1; maybe TRBD1 (5 bases). Trimming took off 2 bases at V and 8 bases at J, with 12 bases between the two ends. Per the germline V gene, CDR1 is SQVTM and CDR2 is ANQGSEA. The CDR3 extends over 12 amino acids. The CDR3 protein is CSVETGAGGYTF. CDR3 in DNA: TGCAGCGTTGAAACCGGGGCCGGGGGCTACACCTTC.

This clonotype was picked up many times. The CDR3 nucleotides read TGTGCCAGCAGGCCGGGACGGTATAGCAATCAGCCCCAGCATTTT. It codes for CASRPGRYSNQPQHF. The J gene is TRBJ1-5, the V gene TRBV6-5; the D gene is possibly TRBD1 (5 bases). CDR1 and CDR2 from the germline V gene are MNHEY and SVGAGI. Trimming pared 6 bases from V and 0 bases from J, leaving 12 bases between. This CDR3 region has 15 residues.

This clonotype was detected ten times or more. This chain links TRBV7-2 with TRBJ1-1; D possibly corresponds to TRBD1 (5 bases). V lost 2 bases and J lost 1, with 11 bases in between. This CDR3 comprises 15 residues. From germline, CDR1 is SGHTA and CDR2 FQGNSA. As DNA, the CDR3 is TGTGCCAGCAGCTTAAGCCAGGGACCGAACACTGAAGCTTTCTTT. This sequence encodes CASSLSQGPNTEAFF.